Sequencing of this T cell receptor (beta chain) was carried out in a study of blood T cells in healthy people across ages. Points from the study as a whole: TCR beta diversity, measured per million T cells, fell in a roughly linear way with age. Aged donors had fewer naive CD4+ cells and lower diversity than long-lived donors.

At least 5.5 micrograms of total RNA were extracted per sample. The CDR3 is 11 residues long. Germline V gene lookup returns CDR1 MDHEN and CDR2 SYDVKM. Trimming pared 3 bases from V and 11 bases from J, leaving 8 bases between. Then a second PCR, running roughly 7 to 12 cycles, was carried out with a sample-barcoded 5' primer and a J-beta primer mix. Per sample, CDR3-containing paired-end reads numbered at least 2.5 million. TCRdb analysed the 5' RACE reads with MiXCR anew, one entry per CDR3 protein. The sample contains some 1.5 million distinct CDR3 sequences, roughly 43% of which appear only once. The count of this clonotype is one. Its antigen is as yet unknown.

The chain has TRBV28 and TRBJ2-1; D may be TRBD2 (5 bases). This clonotype was obtained from a woman in her late teens or twenties in good health. Sequencing was carried out using blood. This chain's CDR3 is CASSLEEKQFF. In nucleotides, the CDR3 is TGTGCCAGCAGTTTGGAGGAGAAGCAGTTCTTC. Filled out from reference TRBV28 and TRBJ2-1, the complete variable domain reads DVKVTQSSRYLVKRTGEKVFLECVQDMDHENMFWYRQDPGLGLRLIYFSYDVKMKEKGDIPEGYSVSREKKERFSLILESASTNQTSMYLCASSLEEKQFFGPGTRLTVL.